This T cell receptor (beta chain) is drawn from a study of spatial heterogeneity in lung cancer. Study-level background: More than eight raw reads, on average, carried each unique TCR and UMI combination.

Trimming cost V 7 bases and J 0 bases, with 10 bases left between them. The CDR3 covers 14 residues. This clonotype was observed a few times. Every cDNA TCR molecule received its own unique molecular identifier. TCRdb re-derived calls from the 5' RACE reads in MiXCR, one entry per CDR3 protein. The sample has 45,000 or so distinct CDR3 sequences; roughly 12% are singletons. The sample's time point: sample taken at primary tumor resection. Unsorted whole RNA from tumor, nontumor lung or frozen PBMC underwent sequencing. The sequences come from PBMCs, collected at surgery. The rearrangement links TRBV12-3 or TRBV12-4 to TRBJ2-1; D might be TRBD1 (5 bases). The sequence came from a female donor with early-stage non-small cell lung cancer. The CDR3 DNA follows: TGTGCCAGCACCGAGACAGTCTCCTACAATGAGCAGTTCTTC. This encodes CASTETVSYNEQFF.